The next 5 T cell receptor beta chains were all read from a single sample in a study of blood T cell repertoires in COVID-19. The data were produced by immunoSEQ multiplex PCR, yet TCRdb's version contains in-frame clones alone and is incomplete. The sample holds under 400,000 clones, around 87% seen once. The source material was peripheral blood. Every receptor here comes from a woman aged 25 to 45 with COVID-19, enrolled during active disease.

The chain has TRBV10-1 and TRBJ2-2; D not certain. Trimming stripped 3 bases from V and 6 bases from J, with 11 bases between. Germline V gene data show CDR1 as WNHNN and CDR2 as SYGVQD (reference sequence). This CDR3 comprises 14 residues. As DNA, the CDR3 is TGCGCCAGCAGTGATACCAGGCCCCCCGGGGAGCTGTTTTTT. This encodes CASSDTRPPGELFF.

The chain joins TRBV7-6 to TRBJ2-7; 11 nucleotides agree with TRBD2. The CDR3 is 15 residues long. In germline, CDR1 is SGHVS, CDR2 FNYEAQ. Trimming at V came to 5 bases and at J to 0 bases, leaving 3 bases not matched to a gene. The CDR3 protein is CASSVGLAASYEQYF. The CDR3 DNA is TGTGCCAGCAGCGTGGGACTAGCGGCCTCCTACGAGCAGTACTTC.

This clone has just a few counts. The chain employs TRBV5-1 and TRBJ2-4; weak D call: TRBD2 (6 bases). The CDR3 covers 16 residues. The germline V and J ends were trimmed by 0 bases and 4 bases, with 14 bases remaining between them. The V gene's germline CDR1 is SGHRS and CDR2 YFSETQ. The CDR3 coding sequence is TGCGCCAGCAGCTTGGGGGGCGGGGAGCCAAAAAACATTCAGTACTTC. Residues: CASSLGGGEPKNIQYF.

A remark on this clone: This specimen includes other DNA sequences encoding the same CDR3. In nucleotides, the CDR3 is TGTGCCAGCAGCTTGGACAGGGGAACCTACAATGAGCAGTTCTTC. Translated: CASSLDRGTYNEQFF. The chain recombines TRBV5-4 with TRBJ2-1; 7 nucleotides match TRBD1. The CDR3 covers 15 residues. CDR1 SGHNT and CDR2 YYREEE come from the germline V gene (reference sequence). V lost 0 bases and J lost 2; bases outside the gene matches: 2.

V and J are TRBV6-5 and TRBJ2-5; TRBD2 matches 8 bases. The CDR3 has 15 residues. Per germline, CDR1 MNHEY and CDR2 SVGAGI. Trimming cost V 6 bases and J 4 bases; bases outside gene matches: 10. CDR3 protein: CASSYSGSRGETQYF. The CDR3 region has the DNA TGTGCCAGCAGCTACAGCGGGAGTCGAGGAGAGACCCAGTACTTC.